This TCR beta chain was found in a study of vaccination and CD4 T cells after COVID-19. Whole-study results and caveats: A median approximately 83% of convalescent patients' SARS-CoV-2-reactive clones emerged only after vaccination.

Notes on this clonotype: The antigen is undetermined.

Treatment denoted: roughly 11-day PBMC culture with coronavirus spike peptide pools or control peptides (ViraFEST assay). Under the ViraFEST approach, antigen-specific T cells were expanded with peptide pools and TCRs subsequently sequenced. Dates of positive PCR ran from March to December 2020, before US Alpha, Beta and Delta variants. Once obtained from cultured CD4+ T cells, the DNA was sequenced using the Oncomine TCR Beta short-read assay. From the PCR reads, TCRdb called clonotypes with MiXCR, one entry per CDR3 protein. The data contain fewer than 9,000 distinct CDR3 sequences, approximately 51% of them seen just once; the ten biggest clones take up about two fifths. The length of the CDR3 is 14 residues. Trimming cost V 4 bases and J 3 bases, with 13 bases left between them. Germline CDR1 SGHTA, CDR2 FQGNSA.

This clonotype originated in a human donor who had recovered from COVID-19. The V and J genes are TRBV7-2 and TRBJ2-7; TRBD2 is a possible D gene (5 bases). Sequencing input: CD4+ T cells from blood, cultured in vitro. CDR3 in DNA: TGTGCCAGCAGCTCAGAACTAGTAAGCTACGAGCAGTACTTC. It translates to CASSSELVSYEQYF.